Listed below are T cell receptor beta chains from one sample, sequenced in a study of CD8 T cells in ankylosing spondylitis. One entry per CDR3 protein results from TCRdb running MiXCR on the 5' RACE reads. Of 85,000 to 90,000 distinct CDR3 sequences listed, roughly 27% are singletons. Sequencing was carried out using blood, either unsorted or a sorted T cell fraction (not recorded which). These receptors came from a male donor with ankylosing spondylitis or in good health (not recorded which). The CDR3 runs from the conserved cysteine through the conserved F or W. Fields, in order: V gene, CDR3 protein.

>TRBV29-1
CSVGGTDGTQYF
>TRBV6-5
CASSYRSTDTQYF
>TRBV5-1
CASSPGQGVYGTQYF
>TRBV15
CATSREGGDYGYTF
>TRBV10-3
CAITSGGRYNEQFF
>TRBV7-3
CASSPIAGEQFF
>TRBV28
CASTAPVGVSGNTIYF
>TRBV29-1
CSVSAPSPAKSSYEQYF
>TRBV7-2
CAPRGGTEAFF
>TRBV20-1
CSAGLLAGGPDTQYF
>TRBV20-1
CSARDQAGGKGDNQETQYF
>TRBV6-5
CASSLGTDHGYTF
>TRBV18
CASSPRGQGMDTEAFF
>TRBV9
CASSAHLKFTDTQYF
>TRBV5-6
CASSLGQGDTGELFF
>TRBV5-1
CASSQGLAGVHNEQFF
>TRBV7-9
CASSLTALDTEAFF
>TRBV20-1
CSASFRSYNEQFF
>TRBV4-2
CASSQGGNYGYTF